One sample yielded the 19 T cell receptor beta chains listed below, sequenced in a study of beta chain features in type 1 diabetes. Study findings and constraints: Shorter TCRB CDR3s, moderately but significantly so, were found in Type 1 diabetes patients in all four CD4+ subsets.

Their recognized antigens are unknown. Reverse transcribing all isolated RNA meant expressed TCRB transcripts were sequenced. Repertoires were generated with immunoSEQ multiplex PCR, while TCRdb's copy carries only in-frame clones and drops some. The table has 300,000 to 400,000 clones, around 9% seen once; the top ten hold 0.95% to 1.1%. The sample comprised central memory CD4+ T cells from blood. Source of these receptors: a young man with type 1 diabetes.

In this sample, this clone turned up a few times. The V gene is TRBV4-3, the J gene TRBJ2-3; D ambiguous. Trimming took off 0 bases at V and 2 bases at J, with 6 bases between the two ends. CDR1 LGHNA and CDR2 YSLEER come from the germline V gene. This CDR3 has 14 residues. In DNA, the CDR3 is TGCGCCAGCAGCCAAGAGACCCTCACAGATACGCAGTATTTT. Amino acid sequence: CASSQETLTDTQYF.

The rearrangement joins TRBV6-1 to TRBJ2-3; TRBD2 might be the D (5 bases). The CDR3 extends over 13 amino acids. The V and J ends lost 4 bases and 2 bases respectively, with 7 bases between them. Germline CDR1 MNHNS, CDR2 SASEGT. Written as DNA, the CDR3 is TGTGCCAGCAGTGCCGGACTCACAGATACGCAGTATTTT. It specifies CASSAGLTDTQYF.

The genes are TRBV4-3 and TRBJ1-1, with D possibly being TRBD1 (6 bases). The germline CDR1 and CDR2 sequences are LGHNA and YSLEER. Trimming removed 4 bases from V and 3 bases from J, with 9 bases in between. This CDR3 has 13 amino acids. Here the CDR3 DNA reads TGCGCCAGCAGCCTCGGGGGGCACACTGAAGCTTTCTTT. It yields the protein CASSLGGHTEAFF.

There are a few counts of this clone. The chain joins TRBV28 to TRBJ2-7; 14 bases map to TRBD2. The V gene's germline CDR1 is MDHEN and CDR2 SYDVKM. The CDR3 length is 14 residues. Trimming at V came to 8 bases and at J to 4 bases, leaving 4 bases not matched to a gene. The CDR3: CASSGTSGGYEQYF. The CDR3 DNA is TGTGCCAGCTCCGGGACTAGCGGGGGTTACGAGCAGTACTTC.

The CDR3 DNA reads as TGTGCCAGCAGCTCACTAGCGAACACAGATACGCAGTATTTT. It translates to CASSSLANTDTQYF. The chain couples TRBV11-2 to TRBJ2-3, with 7 positions matching TRBD2. CDR1 SGHAT and CDR2 FQNNGV come from the germline V gene. This CDR3 has 14 amino acids. J lost 2 bases, V lost 4 bases, and 3 bases had no gene match.

Only a few counts were recorded for this clone. The chain combines TRBV7-2 with TRBJ1-5, with D hard to call. The CDR3 is 15 residues long. The V gene lost 1 base and the J gene lost 7 bases, with 14 bases spanning the gap. Germline CDR1 SGHTA, CDR2 FQGNSA. CDR3 sequence (DNA): TGTGCCAGCAGCTTAGGACTCTGGGAAGGGCAGCCCCAGCATTTT. Translation: CASSLGLWEGQPQHF.

The chain is built from TRBV6-5 and TRBJ1-5; TRBD1 matches at 7 bases. CDR1 is MNHEY, CDR2 SVGAGI, per germline. The ends lost 0 bases at V and 6 bases at J; junction bases unmatched: 2. This CDR3 contains 14 residues. CDR3 sequence reads: CASSYSTGAQPQHF. CDR3 coding DNA: TGTGCCAGCAGTTACTCCACAGGGGCTCAGCCCCAGCATTTT.

The rearrangement uses TRBV14 and TRBJ2-1; 12 bases agree with TRBD2. Germline V CDR1 and CDR2: SGHDN, FVKESK. The CDR3 length is 15 residues. J lost 4 bases, V lost 6 bases, and 4 bases had no gene match. CDR3 region: CASSRTSGVYNEQFF. CDR3 sequence (DNA): TGTGCCAGCAGTCGGACTAGCGGGGTATACAATGAGCAGTTCTTC.

This sequence joins TRBV2 and TRBJ1-5; D may be TRBD1 (5 bases). The CDR3 has 13 residues. Germline assignment: CDR1 SNHLY and CDR2 FYNNEI. With 6 bases removed from V and 2 bases from J, the gap between germline ends came to 8 bases. CDR3 DNA sequence: TGTGCCAGCAGGTGGGACGGCAATCAGCCCCAGCATTTT. As protein: CASRWDGNQPQHF.

The chain combines TRBV28 with TRBJ1-2; D gene ambiguous. Germline-derived CDR1 and CDR2 are MDHEN and SYDVKM. Between the trimmed V and J ends, which lost 6 bases and 5 bases, there was a span of 16 bases. The CDR3 totals 14 residues. CDR3 sequence (DNA): TGTGCCAGCAGCCCGCCCGGGGTCGGTTATGGCTACACCTTC. Protein product: CASSPPGVGYGYTF.

This clone has a count of ten or more. V usage is TRBV19 and J usage is TRBJ2-4, with TRBD2 as a possible D gene (6 bases). The CDR3 has 16 amino acids. V shed 1 base and J shed 6 bases, with 16 bases lying between them. In germline, CDR1 is LNHDA, CDR2 SQIVND (reference sequence). The CDR3 nucleotides read TGTGCCAGTAGTATAGGGGGGGAGATTTGGAGAAACATTCAGTACTTC. It yields the protein CASSIGGEIWRNIQYF. Full variable domain (rest looked up from reference TRBV19 and TRBJ2-4): DGGITQSPKYLFRKEGQNVTLSCEQNLNHDAMYWYRQDPGQGLRLIYYSQIVNDFQKGDIAEGYSVSREKKESFPLTVTSAQKNPTAFYLCASSIGGEIWRNIQYFGAGTRLSVL.

This clone turned up a few times. The V gene is TRBV25-1, the J gene TRBJ2-7; D is unresolved. Germline CDR1 and CDR2: MGHDK and SYGVNS. Trimming cost V 4 bases and J 6 bases, with 7 bases left between them. CDR3 size: 11 residues. The CDR3 protein is CASSGVREQYF. The CDR3 nucleotides are TGTGCCAGCAGTGGGGTGCGCGAGCAGTACTTC.

This clone appeared many times. The chain is built from TRBV2 and TRBJ2-5, with D perhaps matching TRBD1 or TRBD2 (6 bases each). This CDR3 has 12 amino acids. V lost 6 bases to trimming and J lost 4 bases, with 9 bases between them. Germline CDR1 is SNHLY and CDR2 is FYNNEI. This CDR3 is CASRGGRETQYF. Here the CDR3 DNA reads TGTGCCAGCAGAGGGGGGAGAGAGACCCAGTACTTC.

This clone was detected a few times. CDR3 in amino acids: CASSSGQGSDEQYF. The CDR3 DNA follows: TGTGCCAGCAGTTCGGGACAGGGATCTGACGAGCAGTACTTC. This chain uses TRBV6-1 with TRBJ2-7; 9 nucleotides line up with TRBD1. Germline V lookup: CDR1 MNHNS, CDR2 SASEGT. J was trimmed by 5 bases and V by 5 bases; bases with no gene match: 7. The CDR3 totals 14 residues.

The V gene is TRBV2, the J gene TRBJ2-7; D might be TRBD1 (5 bases). The CDR3 runs to 15 residues. Looked up from germline, CDR1 is SNHLY and CDR2 is FYNNEI. V lost 3 bases and J lost 0, with 12 bases in between. CDR3 sequence reads: CASSELQDPSYEQYF. CDR3 DNA: TGTGCCAGCAGTGAGCTACAGGACCCCTCCTACGAGCAGTACTTC.

The table lists this clone with a few counts. This chain joins TRBV30 and TRBJ1-6; D unresolved. The CDR3 loop spans 15 amino acids. V gave up 3 bases and J gave up 0 bases, with 9 bases separating them. The germline V gene has CDR1 GTSNPN and CDR2 SVGIG (reference sequence). In nucleotides, the CDR3 is TGTGCCTGGAGGGCCCGGGACTCCTATAATTCACCCCTCCACTTT. Translated: CAWRARDSYNSPLHF.

V is TRBV28 and J is TRBJ1-4; 10 bases map to TRBD1. Losses at the gene ends were 7 bases for V and 7 bases for J; bases not matched to a gene: 6. The CDR3 is made up of 14 amino acids. Germline V CDR1 and CDR2: MDHEN, SYDVKM. The CDR3 coding sequence is TGTGCCAGCATCCACCGGGACAGGGGTGAAAAACTGTTTTTT. Protein: CASIHRDRGEKLFF.

The rearrangement uses TRBV10-3 and TRBJ1-5; 9 bases are a match to TRBD1. Per germline, CDR1 ENHRY and CDR2 SYGVKD. Trimming cost V 5 bases and J 4 bases; bases outside gene matches: 3. CDR3 length: 14 amino acids. The CDR3 DNA follows: TGTGCCATCAGTTTAGGGACAGGGAATCAGCCCCAGCATTTT. Translating gives CAISLGTGNQPQHF.

The genes are TRBV7-6 and TRBJ2-1; 8 bases are a match to TRBD1. The J segment lost 3 bases and the V segment lost 1 base, leaving 2 bases of the junction unmatched. The CDR3 sequence is 15 residues long. Germline loops: CDR1 SGHVS, CDR2 FNYEAQ. Here the CDR3 DNA reads TGTGCCAGCAGCTTAGGACAGGGGCTCTACAATGAGCAGTTCTTC. Protein product: CASSLGQGLYNEQFF.